This T cell receptor (beta chain) was recorded in a study of spatial heterogeneity in lung cancer. Study overall: A total of more than 65 untreated early-stage non-small cell lung cancer patients served as donors. Where they were available, follow-up PBMC samples were sequenced, at a median of around 24 months after resection.

The CDR3 sequence is 14 residues long. Trimming cost V 4 bases and J 3 bases, with 12 bases left between them. The germline gives CDR1 ENHRY, CDR2 SYGVKD. Unique molecular identifiers, one per molecule, were present on every TCR cDNA molecule. One entry per CDR3 protein, called by TCRdb with MiXCR from the 5' RACE reads. The sample lists some 110,000 distinct CDR3 sequences; 10% to 15% were seen once. Time point indicated: blood at routine non-recurrence follow-up after resection. Sequencing covered unsorted whole RNA taken from tumor, nontumor lung or frozen PBMC. The chain combines TRBV10-3 with TRBJ1-1; the D gene is possibly TRBD1 (5 bases). This specimen was PBMCs, taken at follow-up. This clonotype was obtained from a male donor with early-stage non-small cell lung cancer. The CDR3 DNA reads TGTGCCATCAGTGGAGGAGAGGGGTACACTGAAGCTTTCTTT. This translates into CAISGGEGYTEAFF.